The clone carrying this T cell receptor (beta chain) was counted a few times. Germline V gene data show CDR1 as SGDLS and CDR2 as YYNGEE. V lost 3 bases to trimming and J lost 1 base; unmatched junction nucleotides: 2. The CDR3 sequence is 15 residues long. The entry originates in a study of blood T cell repertoires in COVID-19. In the source study's methods: Amplification with reference gene primers provided the estimates of nucleated cell counts. Generated by immunoSEQ multiplex PCR, the TCRdb table keeps only in-frame clones and is missing some. The V and J calls and the clone size are those of that table, but D and trimming were determined from the DNA. Among approximately 70,000 clones, roughly 86% were seen once, and the ten largest hold about an eighth.

This receptor was obtained from a woman in her sixties or seventies with acute or convalescent COVID-19. Sequencing input: peripheral blood. This chain connects TRBV9 to TRBJ2-7; 12 bases are shared with TRBD2. The CDR3 here is CASSAGLAGSYEQYF. The CDR3 DNA reads TGTGCCAGCAGCGCCGGACTAGCGGGGTCCTACGAGCAGTACTTC.